This T cell receptor beta chain was identified during a study of CD8 T cells in Susac syndrome. The authors reverse transcribed roughly 0.5 to 1 ug RNA with random hexamers. TCRdb fed the immunoSEQ multiplex PCR reads into MiXCR, producing one record per CDR3 protein. The table lists fewer than 200,000 distinct CDR3 sequences, about 95% of them singletons. The germline V gene encodes CDR1 DFQATT and CDR2 SNEGSKA (reference sequence). There are 13 residues in the CDR3. J was trimmed by 4 bases and V by 4 bases; bases with no gene match: 4. The chain links TRBV20-1 to TRBJ2-5, with 9 bases identical to TRBD2. The clonotype originates from a human donor in good health. Sequenced material: CD4+ T cells from PBMCs. The CDR3 bases are TGCAGTGCTACCAGGACTAGCGTAGAGACCCAGTACTTC. Its translation: CSATRTSVETQYF.